This note documents a single T cell receptor (beta chain) sequence. These data come from a study of OX40 agonist ivuxolimab in advanced cancers. Measured with immunoSEQ multiplex PCR; TCRdb has only the in-frame clones, and not every one. The table shows about 88,000 clones, with approximately 85% occurring only once. In germline, CDR1 is SNHLY, CDR2 FYNNEI. The V end was cut by 8 bases, the J end by 0 bases, with 7 bases between. CDR3 size: 12 residues. V and J are TRBV2 and TRBJ2-5; D is unclear. The receptor was derived from an adult with an advanced solid tumor such as melanoma, head and neck, liver or kidney cancer. The material was CD4+ or CD8+ T cells sorted from blood, obtained in a trial of the OX40 agonist ivuxolimab. The CDR3 nucleotides are TGTGCCAGCCGGCAGAACCAAGAGACCCAGTACTTC. Translation gives CASRQNQETQYF.